This is a list of T cell receptor beta chains from one sample in a study of shared clonotypes between healthy human individuals. Libraries were prepared by immunoSEQ multiplex PCR; TCRdb keeps only in-frame clonotypes and omits some of them. The sample contains 95,000 to 120,000 clones, approximately 70% of which appear only once. Input material: memory CD8+ T cells sorted from blood. The source of these receptors is a woman between 25 and 40 years old in good health. The CDR3 runs from the conserved cysteine through the conserved F or W. A D gene is named only where the DNA matches it firmly. Clone size is stated in some rows and not others, as once, few, many or a class when expanded.

V	size	J	D	CDR3	DNA
TRBV29-1	once	TRBJ2-2	TRBD1	CSVRAGGTGELFF	TGCAGCGTTCGCGCAGGGGGCACCGGGGAGCTGTTTTTT
TRBV30	.	TRBJ1-3	.	CAWREMSSGNTIYF	TGTGCCTGGAGGGAAATGAGTTCTGGAAACACCATATATTTT
TRBV27	.	TRBJ2-7	.	CASSVRARQVYEQYF	TGTGCCAGCAGTGTAAGGGCCCGACAGGTGTACGAGCAGTACTTC
TRBV28	.	TRBJ2-1	TRBD2	CASKLAGGDNEQFF	TGTGCCAGCAAGCTAGCGGGAGGCGACAATGAGCAGTTCTTC
TRBV25-1	.	TRBJ2-3	TRBD2	CASSGVASGRADTQYF	TGTGCCAGCAGTGGGGTGGCTAGCGGGAGGGCAGATACGCAGTATTTT
TRBV6-6	.	TRBJ2-2	.	CASSYDSKFPGELFF	TGTGCCAGCAGTTACGACAGCAAGTTCCCCGGGGAGCTGTTTTTT
TRBV5-1	.	TRBJ2-7	.	CASSLATGAIYEQYF	TGCGCCAGCAGCTTGGCGACAGGTGCAATCTACGAGCAGTACTTC
TRBV19	.	TRBJ2-7	TRBD1	CASTPGTGYEQYF	TGTGCCAGTACCCCCGGGACAGGCTACGAGCAGTACTTC
TRBV6-5	.	TRBJ2-1	TRBD2	CASSLQAGDINEQFF	TGTGCCAGCAGCCTTCAAGCGGGAGACATCAATGAGCAGTTCTTC
TRBV19	.	TRBJ2-4	TRBD2	CASRTFGGLAGGGDKNIQYF	TGTGCCAGTAGAACATTCGGAGGACTAGCGGGAGGCGGGGACAAAAACATTCAGTACTTC
TRBV11-2	.	TRBJ2-2	.	CASDGGFDYSHRGAVF	TGTGCCAGCGATGGGGGGTTCGACTATTCACACCGGGGAGCTGTTTTT
TRBV19	.	TRBJ1-1	.	CASSIGRSEAFF	TGTGCCAGTAGTATCGGGAGATCTGAAGCTTTCTTT
TRBV2	few	TRBJ2-7	TRBD2	CASSERTSGSHYEQYF	TGTGCCAGCAGCGAAAGGACTAGCGGGAGTCACTACGAGCAGTACTTC
TRBV21-1	.	TRBJ1-2	.	CASSTRWTPNYGYTF	TGTGCCAGCAGCACTAGGTGGACACCAAACTATGGCTACACCTTC
TRBV4-1	many	TRBJ2-1	.	CASSQNQGGEYNEQFF	TGCGCCAGCAGTCAAAACCAGGGGGGGGAGTACAATGAGCAGTTCTTC
TRBV9	.	TRBJ2-7	.	CASSVSGGSDEQYF	TGTGCCAGCAGCGTATCAGGGGGGAGCGACGAGCAGTACTTC
TRBV27	.	TRBJ1-1	.	CASSLSGPGGFF	TGTGCCAGCAGTTTATCGGGACCCGGGGGTTTCTTT
TRBV7-8	.	TRBJ1-5	.	CASSLGFGGNQPQHF	TGTGCCAGCAGCTTAGGGTTTGGCGGCAATCAGCCCCAGCATTTT
TRBV28	.	TRBJ1-3	.	CASSPHSSSGNTIYF	TGTGCCAGCAGTCCCCACTCTTCCTCTGGAAACACCATATATTTT
TRBV5-1	.	TRBJ2-4	TRBD1	CASSSARDRVKYF	TGCGCCAGCAGCTCGGCACGGGACAGGGTGAAGTACTTC
TRBV21-1	many	TRBJ2-3	.	CASSKGEGAPSTDTQYF	TGTGCCAGCAGCAAAGGAGAGGGGGCTCCTAGCACAGATACGCAGTATTTT
TRBV19	.	TRBJ2-2	.	CASRMPGNTGELFF	TGTGCCAGTAGAATGCCCGGGAACACCGGGGAGCTGTTTTTT
TRBV4-1	.	TRBJ2-3	.	CASSQDGQRRSTDTQYF	TGCGCCAGCAGCCAAGATGGGCAGAGAAGAAGCACAGATACGCAGTATTTT
TRBV2	few	TRBJ2-1	TRBD2	CASKTSAHNEQFF	TGTGCCAGCAAGACTAGCGCCCACAATGAGCAGTTCTTC
TRBV19	once	TRBJ1-1	TRBD1	CASRNRGGTEAFF	TGTGCCAGTCGAAACAGGGGGGGGACTGAAGCTTTCTTT
TRBV6-6	.	TRBJ2-5	TRBD2	CASSRTSGSRKTQYF	TGTGCCAGCAGTAGGACTAGCGGGAGTAGGAAGACCCAGTACTTC
TRBV9	.	TRBJ1-4	.	CASSVSWGTEKLFF	TGTGCCAGCAGCGTAAGTTGGGGGACCGAAAAACTGTTTTTT